This TCR beta chain was observed in a study of blood T cell repertoires in COVID-19. Across the whole study: The United States, Italy and Spain provided the acute and convalescent COVID-19 samples. The cDNA or gDNA used as material had been derived from T cells, B-cell-depleted T cells, or PBMCs.

Authors' methods: Reference gene primer amplification in the assay estimated nucleated cell counts. This table comes from immunoSEQ multiplex PCR, and its TCRdb copy is limited to in-frame clones, with some not included. V, J and clone size were drawn from that table, and D and trimming were deduced from the DNA. This table holds roughly 190,000 clones, roughly nine tenths found once. Patients at the Seattle site were enrolled during active infection and followed longitudinally. Between the trimmed V and J ends, which lost 6 bases and 4 bases, there was a span of 12 bases. Germline CDR1 MDHEN, CDR2 SYDVKM. The CDR3 is 13 amino acids.

The chain joins TRBV28 to TRBJ2-5; a weak D match, TRBD1 (6 bases). The sequence was collected from a woman between 55 and 75 years old with COVID-19, enrolled during active disease. The sample was peripheral blood. The CDR3 spells CASRIQGRETQYF. The CDR3 region has the DNA TGTGCCAGCAGGATACAGGGTCGAGAGACCCAGTACTTC.